Following are 30 T cell receptor beta chains from one sample sequenced in a study of T-cell memory formation after mild COVID-19. Using its own MiXCR run on the 5' RACE reads, TCRdb lists one record per CDR3 protein. Altogether about 610,000 distinct CDR3 sequences are present, roughly 17% being singletons, with the ten largest covering less than 10%. The sequencing input was PBMCs or a T cell subset sorted from them (not recorded which). The source is an adult woman who had mild COVID-19 (a few samples of this study predate the infection). Cell type and time point are not known.

The table lists this clonotype with a few counts. V gene TRBV12-3 or TRBV12-4 combines with J gene TRBJ1-3; D is unclear. Trimming stripped 7 bases from V and 4 bases from J, with 14 bases between. The CDR3 sequence is 14 residues long. CDR3 in DNA: TGTGCCAGCAACTTCGGCGAGGTGGGAAACACCATATATTTT. Translated: CASNFGEVGNTIYF.

This clonotype was recorded a few times. The V gene is TRBV7-3, the J gene TRBJ2-5; 9 positions agree with TRBD2. This CDR3 is 16 amino acids long. Trimming took 2 bases from V and 2 from J; bases not matched to a gene: 6. Germline V gene lookup returns CDR1 SGHTA and CDR2 FQGTGA. This CDR3 reads CASSLFAGGLQETQYF. Written as DNA, the CDR3 is TGTGCCAGCAGCTTATTTGCGGGGGGGCTTCAAGAGACCCAGTACTTC. Combining the CDR3 with reference TRBV7-3 and TRBJ2-5 gives the whole variable domain GAGVSQTPSNKVTEKGKYVELRCDPISGHTALYWYRQSLGQGPEFLIYFQGTGAADDSGLPNDRFFAVRPEGSVSTLKIQRTERGDSAVYLCASSLFAGGLQETQYFGPGTRLLVL.

This clonotype has just a few counts. The J gene is TRBJ2-1, the V gene TRBV2, with a tentative D call TRBD2 (6 bases). Deletions cut 3 bases from V and 0 bases from J, with 9 bases between. Germline loops: CDR1 SNHLY, CDR2 FYNNEI. This CDR3 has 15 residues. CDR3 sequence reads: CASSDQRVSYNEQFF. The CDR3 region has the DNA TGTGCCAGCAGTGACCAGCGGGTCTCCTACAATGAGCAGTTCTTC.

The chain has TRBV30 and TRBJ1-2, with no clear D. This CDR3 spans 15 amino acids. Germline V CDR1 and CDR2: GTSNPN, SVGIG (reference sequence). V dropped 0 bases and J dropped 9 bases, with 20 bases sitting between them. The chain's CDR3 is CAWSVLLGPGGSYTF. The DNA for the CDR3 is TGTGCCTGGAGTGTACTCTTAGGCCCTGGTGGGAGCTACACCTTC.

This chain links TRBV5-1 with TRBJ1-2; 7 nucleotides match TRBD1. In germline, CDR1 is SGHRS, CDR2 YFSETQ. V gave up 4 bases and J gave up 0 bases; unmatched junction bases: 9. The CDR3 has 16 amino acids. This CDR3 reads CASSPLGQGANYGYTF. Written as DNA, the CDR3 is TGCGCCAGCAGCCCTCTGGGGCAGGGGGCTAACTATGGCTACACCTTC.

V is TRBV15 and J is TRBJ2-2, with D perhaps matching TRBD1 or TRBD2 (5 bases each). CDR3 length: 14 amino acids. The ends were cut back, 0 bases at V and 5 bases at J, with 7 bases in the middle. Germline V gene sequence: CDR1 LNHNV, CDR2 YYDKDF (reference sequence). The CDR3 DNA sequence: TGTGCCACCAGCAGAGATGGGGGTACCGGGGAGCTGTTTTTT. It codes for CATSRDGGTGELFF.

CDR3 loop: CASSTPRGEIYNEQFF. The CDR3 nucleotides read TGTGCCAGCAGTACCCCCCGGGGGGAGATCTACAATGAGCAGTTCTTC. The chain carries TRBV6-6 and TRBJ2-1, with TRBD2 matching over 7 bases. The CDR3 has 16 residues. Germline V CDR1 and CDR2: MNHNY, SVGAGI (reference sequence). Trimming at V came to 5 bases and at J to 3 bases, leaving 10 bases not matched to a gene.

The chain joins TRBV6-2 or TRBV6-3 to TRBJ1-1; the D gene is possibly TRBD1 (6 bases). Germline loops: CDR1 MNHEY, CDR2 SVGEGT. V lost 6 bases to trimming and J lost 6 bases, with 11 bases between them. This CDR3 contains 12 residues. CDR3 loop: CASRPGGAEAFF. Written as DNA, the CDR3 is TGTGCCAGCAGGCCCGGGGGCGCTGAAGCTTTCTTT.

This rearrangement joins TRBV7-6 to TRBJ2-5; D uncertain. V was pared by 3 bases and J by 8 bases, with 13 bases between. Germline V gene lookup returns CDR1 SGHVS and CDR2 FNYEAQ. This CDR3 has 13 residues. CDR3: CASSFPLGLTQYF. CDR3 sequence (DNA): TGTGCCAGCAGCTTCCCTCTCGGGCTTACCCAGTACTTC.

This clonotype was detected only a few times. The rearrangement links TRBV20-1 to TRBJ1-1, with D possibly being TRBD1 (5 bases). The CDR3 sequence is 13 residues long. Germline values: CDR1 DFQATT, CDR2 SNEGSKA (reference sequence). The V and J ends lost 5 bases and 2 bases respectively, with 12 bases between them. The CDR3 nucleotides read TGCAGTGCTCCCGGGACCGAAAACACTGAAGCTTTCTTT. This sequence encodes CSAPGTENTEAFF.

The CDR3 is CASTVGQGRAEAFF. DNA for the CDR3: TGTGCCAGCACCGTCGGCCAGGGTAGGGCTGAAGCTTTCTTT. This chain links TRBV7-9 with TRBJ1-1, with a tentative D call TRBD1 (5 bases). The length of the CDR3 is 14 residues. Trimming left V 7 bases short and J 6 bases short, with 18 bases between. Germline V gene sequence: CDR1 SEHNR, CDR2 FQNEAQ (reference sequence).

This chain links TRBV6-6 with TRBJ2-3; D may be TRBD1 (6 bases). The CDR3 contains 13 residues. The germline V gene encodes CDR1 MNHNY and CDR2 SVGAGI (reference sequence). The V and J ends lost 5 bases and 3 bases respectively, with 9 bases between them. The CDR3 coding sequence is TGTGCCAGCAGTACCGACAGGACAGATACGCAGTATTTT. Its translation: CASSTDRTDTQYF.

This clonotype has more than one count but fewer than ten. The rearrangement joins TRBV5-6 to TRBJ1-5; D perhaps matches TRBD1 (5 bases). The CDR3 runs 13 residues. CDR1 and CDR2 from the germline V gene are SGHDT and YYEEEE. V was pared by 0 bases and J by 13 bases, with 14 bases between. CDR3 amino acids: CASSLGIAGGQHF. Here the CDR3 DNA reads TGTGCCAGCAGCTTGGGGATCGCCGGGGGTCAGCATTTT. Combining the CDR3 with reference TRBV5-6 and TRBJ1-5 gives the whole variable domain DAGVTQSPTHLIKTRGQQVTLRCSPKSGHDTVSWYQQALGQGPQFIFQYYEEEERQRGNFPDRFSGHQFPNYSSELNVNALLLGDSALYLCASSLGIAGGQHFGDGTRLSIL.

This clonotype was picked up a small number of times. The J gene is TRBJ1-1, the V gene TRBV5-1; D may be TRBD1 (5 bases). The V end lost 7 bases, the J end lost 4 bases, and 20 bases lay between the germline ends. The germline V gene encodes CDR1 SGHRS and CDR2 YFSETQ. The CDR3 length is 15 residues. The CDR3 spells CASLPTQGAATEAFF. CDR3 bases: TGCGCCAGCCTCCCCACCCAGGGCGCGGCCACTGAAGCTTTCTTT. Combining the CDR3 with reference TRBV5-1 and TRBJ1-1 gives the whole variable domain KAGVTQTPRYLIKTRGQQVTLSCSPISGHRSVSWYQQTPGQGLQFLFEYFSETQRNKGNFPGRFSGRQFSNSRSEMNVSTLELGDSALYLCASLPTQGAATEAFFGQGTRLTVV.

The V and J genes are TRBV11-3 and TRBJ2-1, with D possibly being TRBD2 (6 bases). Germline loops: CDR1 SGHNT, CDR2 YENEEA. The V and J ends lost 5 bases and 6 bases respectively, with 20 bases between them. There are 16 residues in the CDR3. CDR3 sequence reads: CASSPADRRRGNEQFF. Written as DNA, the CDR3 is TGTGCCAGCAGCCCAGCCGATAGGAGGAGGGGCAATGAGCAGTTCTTC.

V and J are TRBV29-1 and TRBJ2-7; 11 bases line up with TRBD1. V was clipped by 4 bases and J by 4 bases; unmatched bases: 6. Germline loops: CDR1 SQVTM, CDR2 ANQGSEA. This CDR3 has 14 residues. CDR3 coding DNA: TGCAGCGTTGGTACCCGGGACAGGGGGTACGAGCAGTACTTC. It encodes CSVGTRDRGYEQYF.

This sequence joins TRBV20-1 and TRBJ1-1; D unresolved. V was clipped by 1 base and J by 0 bases, with 6 bases between them. The CDR3 length is 13 residues. Per germline, CDR1 DFQATT and CDR2 SNEGSKA (reference sequence). The CDR3 DNA reads as TGCAGTGCTAGAGCAGGAGTGAACACTGAAGCTTTCTTT. Amino acid sequence: CSARAGVNTEAFF.

The gene calls are TRBV29-1 and TRBJ1-1; possibly TRBD1 for D (5 bases). CDR1 is SQVTM and CDR2 is ANQGSEA in the germline V gene. The V gene lost 4 bases and the J gene lost 3 bases, with 12 bases spanning the gap. The CDR3 is made up of 13 amino acids. CDR3 nucleotide sequence: TGCAGCGTTGCGCGGGACCTCGACACTGAAGCTTTCTTT. It yields the protein CSVARDLDTEAFF.

This chain links TRBV5-1 with TRBJ1-2; 7 bases agree with TRBD1. Germline V lookup: CDR1 SGHRS, CDR2 YFSETQ. V shed 4 bases and J 6 bases; nucleotides not matched to a gene: 9. The CDR3 covers 14 residues. The CDR3: CASSPNNRGHGYTF. The DNA for the CDR3 is TGCGCCAGCAGCCCTAACAACAGGGGACATGGCTACACCTTC.

The V call is TRBV15, the J call TRBJ2-2; D possibly corresponds to TRBD1 (6 bases). CDR1 is LNHNV, CDR2 YYDKDF, per germline (reference sequence). Trimming removed 2 bases at V and 6 bases at J, with 13 bases between. The CDR3 is 15 residues long. CDR3 residues: CATSRHTGLAGELFF. As DNA, the CDR3 is TGTGCCACCAGCAGACATACAGGGTTGGCCGGGGAGCTGTTTTTT. Complete variable domain (other parts from reference TRBV15 and TRBJ2-2): DAMVIQNPRYQVTQFGKPVTLSCSQTLNHNVMYWYQQKSSQAPKLLFHYYDKDFNNEADTPDNFQSRRPNTSFCFLDIRSPGLGDTAMYLCATSRHTGLAGELFFGEGSRLTVL.

This clonotype was detected many times. The chain is built from TRBV5-1 and TRBJ2-5, with D unclear. Germline V gene sequence: CDR1 SGHRS, CDR2 YFSETQ. The CDR3 totals 13 residues. Trimming left V 7 bases short and J 1 base short, with 11 bases between. The CDR3 region is CASYPGFQETQYF. The CDR3 bases are TGCGCCAGCTATCCGGGTTTCCAAGAGACCCAGTACTTC.

This clonotype was picked up a small number of times. This chain joins TRBV18 and TRBJ1-5, with 10 bases that match TRBD1. Trimming took 5 bases from V and 6 from J; bases not matched to a gene: 7. Germline lookup yields CDR1 KGHSH and CDR2 LQKENI. CDR3 length: 15 residues. Here the CDR3 DNA reads TGTGCCAGCTCAACCGGGACAGGGGTTACTCAGCCCCAGCATTTT. It is translated as CASSTGTGVTQPQHF. The full variable domain, with the rest looked up from reference TRBV18 and TRBJ1-5, is NAGVMQNPRHLVRRRGQEARLRCSPMKGHSHVYWYRQLPEEGLKFMVYLQKENIIDESGMPKERFSAEFPKEGPSILRIQQVVRGDSAAYFCASSTGTGVTQPQHFGDGTRLSIL.

This clonotype turned up a few times. The chain is built from TRBV24-1 and TRBJ2-1; TRBD1 is a possible D gene (6 bases). The CDR3 length is 13 residues. Germline lookup yields CDR1 KGHDR and CDR2 SFDVKD. The V gene lost 5 bases and the J gene lost 4 bases, with 8 bases spanning the gap. Here the CDR3 DNA reads TGTGCCACCAGTGGAGGACAGTACAATGAGCAGTTCTTC. The encoded protein is CATSGGQYNEQFF.

This clonotype was picked up many times. The chain has TRBV6-5 and TRBJ1-1; D is ambiguous. Germline CDR1 reads MNHEY; CDR2 reads SVGAGI. The V gene lost 0 bases and the J gene lost 4 bases, with 15 bases spanning the gap. The CDR3 runs to 16 residues. CDR3 in amino acids: CASSYSDLITGTEAFF. The CDR3 nucleotides are TGTGCCAGCAGTTACTCGGATCTAATAACGGGCACTGAAGCTTTCTTT.

This clonotype was counted only a few times. The chain is built from TRBV12-3 or TRBV12-4 and TRBJ1-3, with D tentatively TRBD1 (5 bases). Trimming cost V 5 bases and J 2 bases, with 10 bases left between them. CDR3 length: 14 amino acids. CDR3 sequence (DNA): TGTGCCAGCAGTGCCCGGGACGCTGGAAACACCATATATTTT. It codes for CASSARDAGNTIYF.

The chain uses TRBV3-1 and TRBJ2-7, with 9 bases aligning to TRBD2. The CDR3 runs to 14 residues. V lost 4 bases, J lost 6 bases, and 7 bases stayed unmatched. CDR1 LGHDT and CDR2 YNNKEL come from the germline V gene (reference sequence). CDR3 DNA: TGTGCCAGCAGCCCCGCGGCGGGAGGGCCCGAGCAGTACTTC. Amino acid sequence: CASSPAAGGPEQYF.

CDR3 nucleotide sequence: TGTGCCATCAAGTCGGGACAGAACCTCATGAACACTGAAGCTTTCTTT. Protein product: CAIKSGQNLMNTEAFF. The rearrangement joins TRBV10-3 to TRBJ1-1, with 7 bases matching TRBD1. Looked up from germline, CDR1 is ENHRY and CDR2 is SYGVKD. V gave up 7 bases and J gave up 0 bases; unmatched junction bases: 11. The CDR3 is 16 amino acids.

The rearrangement links TRBV7-6 to TRBJ2-7; 8 bases are shared with TRBD1. Germline trimming cut 5 bases from V and 5 bases from J; bases unmatched to any gene: 14. The CDR3 spans 16 residues. Germline CDR1 and CDR2: SGHVS and FNYEAQ. CDR3: CASSPTGRTGSHEQYF. In DNA form, the CDR3 reads TGTGCCAGCAGCCCAACGGGCCGGACAGGGAGCCACGAGCAGTACTTC.

The rearrangement uses TRBV7-9 and TRBJ2-7, with 9 bases identical to TRBD1. After removal of 5 bases from V and 7 bases from J, the junction contained 9 bases not matched to a gene. From germline, CDR1 is SEHNR and CDR2 FQNEAQ (reference sequence). The CDR3 sequence is 14 residues long. CDR3 nucleotides: TGTGCCAGCAGCCATCACGCCGGGACAGGGGAGCAGTACTTC. Its translation is CASSHHAGTGEQYF.

The rearrangement uses TRBV11-3 and TRBJ2-2; the D is unclear. Trimming stripped 3 bases from V and 8 bases from J, with 13 bases between. CDR1 is SGHNT and CDR2 is YENEEA in the germline V gene. The CDR3 length is 14 residues. CDR3 sequence (DNA): TGTGCCAGCAGCTTCGGTCTGGCGTCGGGGGAGCTGTTTTTT. It codes for CASSFGLASGELFF. Supplemented by reference TRBV11-3 and TRBJ2-2, the full variable domain reads EAGVVQSPRYKIIEKKQPVAFWCNPISGHNTLYWYLQNLGQGPELLIRYENEEAVDDSQLPKDRFSAERLKGVDSTLKIQPAELGDSAVYLCASSFGLASGELFFGEGSRLTVL.